The T cell receptor beta chain under discussion was sequenced for a study of blood T cell repertoires in COVID-19. At the level of the study: T cells, B-cell-depleted T cells, or PBMCs supplied cDNA or gDNA.

As handled by the study authors: Quantification of nucleated cells was approximated via reference gene primer amplification. Sequenced by immunoSEQ multiplex PCR; TCRdb stores in-frame clones only, minus some. Clone size and the V and J calls come from that table; the DNA yielded D and trimming. The table records 200,000 to 250,000 clones, more than 80% of them present only once. Seattle-derived patients entered the study during active infection and were followed longitudinally. Germline CDR1 and CDR2: SGDLS and YYNGEE. This CDR3 has 15 amino acids. The V segment lost 0 bases and the J segment 7 bases; nucleotides outside the gene matches: 5.

The sequencing input was peripheral blood. The TCR originated in a woman aged 80 or over with COVID-19, enrolled during active disease. V gene TRBV9 combines with J gene TRBJ2-3, with TRBD1 matching over 10 bases. CDR3 protein: CASSVAGTGANTQYF. The CDR3 coding sequence is TGTGCCAGCAGCGTAGCCGGGACAGGGGCGAATACGCAGTATTTT.